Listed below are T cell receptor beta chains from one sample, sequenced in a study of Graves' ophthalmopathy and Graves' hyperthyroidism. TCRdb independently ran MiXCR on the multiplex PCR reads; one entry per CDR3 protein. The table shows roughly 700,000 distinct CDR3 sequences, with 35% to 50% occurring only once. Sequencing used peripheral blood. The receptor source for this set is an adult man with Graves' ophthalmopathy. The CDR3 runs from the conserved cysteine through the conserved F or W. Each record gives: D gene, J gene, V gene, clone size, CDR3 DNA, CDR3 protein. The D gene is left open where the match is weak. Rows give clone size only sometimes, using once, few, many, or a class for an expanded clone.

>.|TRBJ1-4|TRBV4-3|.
TGCGCCAGCAGCCGAAGTACGGGCGGAGAAAAACTGTTTTTT
CASSRSTGGEKLFF
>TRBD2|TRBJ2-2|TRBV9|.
TGTGCCAGCAGCGAGACCGGACTAGCGGGAGCGGCCGGGGAGCTGTTTTTT
CASSETGLAGAAGELFF
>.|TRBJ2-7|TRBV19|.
TGTGCCAGCAGTGAGGGGACGGGCCGATACTACGAGCAGTACTTC
CASSEGTGRYYEQYF
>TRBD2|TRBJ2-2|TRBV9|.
TGTGCCAGCAGCGTAGAAGGCGGGGGGGCGACCGGGGAGCTGTTTTTT
CASSVEGGGATGELFF
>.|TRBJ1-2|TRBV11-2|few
TGTGCCAGCAGCCTGAAACCTCTGGGGGGCTATGGCTACACCTTC
CASSLKPLGGYGYTF
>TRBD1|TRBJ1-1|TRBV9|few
TGTGCCAGCAGCCCCTTGACAGGGACCAGCACTGAAGCTTTCTTT
CASSPLTGTSTEAFF
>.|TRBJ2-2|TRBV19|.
TGTGCCAGTAGTGGTCGCGGGCCTGGAACCGGGGAGCTGTTTTTT
CASSGRGPGTGELFF
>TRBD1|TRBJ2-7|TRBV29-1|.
TGCAGCGTTGTGCTTCGACAGGGGGTAGCGAGTGAGCAGTACTTC
CSVVLRQGVASEQYF
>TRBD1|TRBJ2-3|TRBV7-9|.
TGTGCCAGCAGTAAACCGGGACAGGTTTCATCGGATACGCAGTATTTT
CASSKPGQVSSDTQYF
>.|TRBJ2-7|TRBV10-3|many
TGTGCCATCAGTGTGGTAGGGATGGCCTACGAGCAGTACTTC
CAISVVGMAYEQYF